Listed here are 21 T cell receptor beta chains from one sample, sequenced in a study of T cells after posttransplantation cyclophosphamide. Libraries were prepared by immunoSEQ multiplex PCR; TCRdb keeps only in-frame clonotypes and omits some of them. The sample gives 6,000 to 8,500 clones, about four fifths of which show up once; more than 20% is in the top ten. A marrow graft followed busulfan-fludarabine conditioning, with cyclophosphamide on days +3 and +4. The specimen comprised PBMCs, sampled after allogeneic stem cell transplant with posttransplant cyclophosphamide. The receptors come from a female patient between 50 and 59 years old who received an allogeneic stem cell transplant from a related donor, was CMV-positive, and had no GVHD. A subset of T cells may come from the graft donor.

The chain recombines TRBV5-1 with TRBJ2-1, with 8 bases fitting TRBD2. The CDR3 runs 15 residues. The J segment lost 6 bases and the V segment lost 1 base, leaving 6 bases of the junction unmatched. Germline V gives CDR1 SGHRS, CDR2 YFSETQ. CDR3 sequence reads: CASSLSAGGPNEQFF. The CDR3 nucleotides are TGCGCCAGCAGCTTGTCCGCGGGAGGCCCCAATGAGCAGTTCTTC.

The count of this clone is one. The chain recombines TRBV4-1 with TRBJ2-3; tentatively, D is TRBD1 (6 bases). Per the germline V gene, CDR1 is MGHRA and CDR2 is YSYEKL. The V gene lost 4 bases and the J gene lost 2 bases, with 16 bases spanning the gap. The CDR3 sequence is 16 residues long. The CDR3: CASSPVAGEATDTQYF. DNA for the CDR3: TGCGCCAGCAGCCCTGTGGCAGGGGAAGCCACAGATACGCAGTATTTT.

J is TRBJ2-7 and V is TRBV7-3; D possibly corresponds to TRBD2 (5 bases). Germline values: CDR1 SGHTA, CDR2 FQGTGA. Trimming took 0 bases from V and 12 from J, leaving 15 bases between them. The CDR3 has 13 residues. Here the CDR3 reads CASSLTSPDTRYF. The CDR3 DNA reads TGTGCCAGCAGCTTAACCTCCCCCGACACTAGGTACTTC.

V is TRBV14 and J is TRBJ1-6; D gene ambiguous. The V end lost 4 bases, the J end lost 5 bases, and 9 bases lay between the germline ends. The CDR3 runs 14 residues. The V gene's germline CDR1 is SGHDN and CDR2 FVKESK. The CDR3 is CASSPRQNNSPLHF. The DNA for the CDR3 is TGTGCCAGCAGCCCCCGTCAGAATAATTCACCCCTCCACTTT.

The rearrangement links TRBV15 to TRBJ1-4; D call uncertain. This CDR3 contains 15 residues. The germline V gene has CDR1 LNHNV and CDR2 YYDKDF (reference sequence). The V and J ends lost 0 bases and 2 bases respectively, with 7 bases between them. CDR3 sequence reads: CATSREYGTNEKLFF. DNA of the CDR3: TGTGCCACCAGCAGAGAATACGGGACTAATGAAAAACTGTTTTTT.

The chain employs TRBV7-8 and TRBJ1-5, with D maybe TRBD1 (6 bases). V gave up 5 bases and J gave up 1 base, with 18 bases separating them. Germline values: CDR1 SGHVS, CDR2 FQNEAQ. This CDR3 spans 17 amino acids. The chain's CDR3 is CASSVFDRTKSNQPQHF. The CDR3 bases are TGTGCCAGCAGCGTCTTTGACAGGACAAAGAGCAATCAGCCCCAGCATTTT.

The rearrangement joins TRBV19 to TRBJ1-6; D gene uncertain. The germline CDR1 and CDR2 sequences are LNHDA and SQIVND (reference sequence). The CDR3 sequence is 15 residues long. V lost 9 bases to trimming and J lost 6 bases, with 18 bases between them. The chain's CDR3 is CASRSGQQTNSPLHF. CDR3 DNA sequence: TGTGCCAGCCGATCAGGCCAACAGACTAATTCACCCCTCCACTTT.

The chain recombines TRBV6-1 with TRBJ1-2, with 7 nucleotides matching TRBD1. Germline trimming cut 11 bases from V and 4 bases from J; bases unmatched to any gene: 7. The germline gives CDR1 MNHNS, CDR2 SASEGT. The CDR3 sequence is 12 residues long. This chain's CDR3 is CAVTQGGYGYTF. CDR3 sequence (DNA): TGTGCCGTTACCCAGGGGGGCTATGGCTACACCTTC.

J is TRBJ2-3 and V is TRBV9; TRBD2 aligns across 12 bases. The CDR3 is 15 residues long. From germline, CDR1 is SGDLS and CDR2 YYNGEE. The J segment lost 2 bases and the V segment lost 3 bases, leaving 1 base of the junction unmatched. CDR3 residues: CASSGLAGVTDTQYF. The CDR3 bases are TGTGCCAGCAGCGGACTAGCGGGGGTCACAGATACGCAGTATTTT.

This clone was recorded once. The chain couples TRBV5-5 to TRBJ1-2, with 12 bases identical to TRBD1. CDR1 SGHKS and CDR2 YYEKEE come from the germline V gene (reference sequence). The CDR3 consists of 15 residues. The V gene end was trimmed by 4 bases and the J gene end by 4 bases; junction bases not matched to a gene: 5. The CDR3 region is CASSQGTGGPYGYTF. The CDR3 DNA reads TGTGCCAGCAGCCAAGGGACAGGGGGCCCCTATGGCTACACCTTC.

The chain employs TRBV6-1 and TRBJ2-5; D gene uncertain. The end of the DNA fits TRBJ2-7 better, so the J call may be wrong. This CDR3 is 12 amino acids long. The germline gives CDR1 MNHNS, CDR2 SASEGT. The CDR3 here is CASTDASYEQYF. CDR3 sequence (DNA): TGTGCCAGCACCGATGCCTCCTACGAGCAGTACTTC.

J is TRBJ1-4 and V is TRBV5-5; D unresolved. This CDR3 contains 13 residues. Germline CDR1 reads SGHKS; CDR2 reads YYEKEE (reference sequence). Trimming removed 4 bases at V and 5 bases at J, with 9 bases between. CDR3 sequence: CASSPVLNEKLFF. The CDR3, as DNA: TGTGCCAGCAGCCCGGTCCTGAATGAAAAACTGTTTTTT.

This clone is a singleton in its sample. This sequence joins TRBV11-2 and TRBJ2-5; 7 positions agree with TRBD1. V lost 6 bases and J lost 3; bases outside the gene matches: 7. This CDR3 region has 14 residues. CDR1 SGHAT and CDR2 FQNNGV come from the germline V gene. The CDR3 reads CASRTRQGEETQYF. The CDR3 coding sequence is TGTGCCAGCAGGACTCGACAGGGCGAAGAGACCCAGTACTTC.

This chain joins TRBV19 and TRBJ2-1; 9 bases map to TRBD2. The CDR3 has 15 amino acids. CDR1 is LNHDA and CDR2 is SQIVND in the germline V gene (reference sequence). The junction had 9 bases not matched to a gene; V was cut back by 7 bases and J by 5 bases. The DNA for the CDR3 is TGTGCCAGTAACCAGCGGGGGGCCGGTGACAATGAGCAGTTCTTC. This gives the protein CASNQRGAGDNEQFF.

V gene TRBV6-1 combines with J gene TRBJ2-1; D unresolved. Trimming took 3 bases from V and 8 from J, leaving 8 bases between them. Per the germline V gene, CDR1 is MNHNS and CDR2 is SASEGT. The CDR3 extends over 12 amino acids. The DNA of the CDR3 is TGTGCCAGCAGTGACGGTCCCTATGAGCAGTTCTTC. Its translation is CASSDGPYEQFF.

This rearrangement joins TRBV5-1 to TRBJ2-7; D gene unclear. Trimming removed 0 bases from V and 0 bases from J, with 4 bases in between. This CDR3 spans 13 amino acids. Germline V gene sequence: CDR1 SGHRS, CDR2 YFSETQ. The CDR3 loop is CASSLASSYEQYF. The CDR3 nucleotides are TGCGCCAGCAGCTTGGCGAGCTCCTACGAGCAGTACTTC.

This sequence joins TRBV7-2 and TRBJ2-3; D is unresolved. Germline lookup yields CDR1 SGHTA and CDR2 FQGNSA. CDR3 size: 16 residues. V shed 2 bases and J shed 0 bases, with 12 bases lying between them. The CDR3 protein is CASSLNFPTSTDTQYF. The CDR3 bases are TGTGCCAGCAGCTTAAACTTCCCCACTAGCACAGATACGCAGTATTTT.

The gene calls are TRBV6-4 and TRBJ2-5; D gene uncertain. With 2 bases removed from V and 2 bases from J, the gap between germline ends came to 9 bases. From germline, CDR1 is MRHNA and CDR2 SNTAGT. The CDR3 is 14 amino acids. CDR3 nucleotide sequence: TGTGCCAGCAGTGACGAGTTGTGGCAAGAGACCCAGTACTTC. It codes for CASSDELWQETQYF.

CDR3 amino acids: CASTLSGGRDYGYTF. The CDR3 nucleotides are TGTGCCAGCACCCTTTCGGGGGGCAGGGACTATGGCTACACCTTC. The chain has TRBV2 and TRBJ1-2, with TRBD1 as a possible D gene (6 bases). Trimming took 7 bases from V and 3 from J, leaving 18 bases between them. This CDR3 spans 15 amino acids. From germline, CDR1 is SNHLY and CDR2 FYNNEI.

J is TRBJ1-2 and V is TRBV28; perhaps TRBD1 as D (6 bases). Germline lookup yields CDR1 MDHEN and CDR2 SYDVKM. The CDR3 is 14 residues long. V dropped 3 bases and J dropped 8 bases, with 16 bases sitting between them. CDR3 DNA sequence: TGTGCCAGCAGTTTCACTTTTCAGGGGATAGGCTACACCTTC. Translation: CASSFTFQGIGYTF.

The chain joins TRBV19 to TRBJ2-1; 13 bases align to TRBD2. CDR1 LNHDA and CDR2 SQIVND come from the germline V gene (reference sequence). Germline trimming cut 4 bases from V and 3 bases from J; bases unmatched to any gene: 3. CDR3 size: 16 residues. The CDR3 loop reads CASSKGLAGNYNEQFF. CDR3 bases: TGTGCCAGTAGTAAGGGACTAGCGGGAAACTACAATGAGCAGTTCTTC.